The 9 T cell receptor beta chains given below trace back to one sample, sequenced in a study of T cells in Graves' hyperthyroidism and ophthalmopathy. The investigators amplified TCR beta CDR3 regions from RNA transcripts. Primed by the HTBI set, a first-round RT-PCR was run on the TCR CDR3. One entry per CDR3 protein, called by TCRdb with MiXCR from the multiplex PCR reads. The table records about 350,000 distinct CDR3 sequences, 14% of them present only once. Sequencing used blood. These receptors all come from a woman younger than 45 with Graves' hyperthyroidism.

The rearrangement uses TRBV9 and TRBJ1-1, with D possibly TRBD1 on 5 matching bases. The V gene lost 3 bases and the J gene lost 0 bases, with 9 bases spanning the gap. This CDR3 is built from 14 residues. CDR1 and CDR2 (germline): SGDLS, YYNGEE. The CDR3 is CASSAKGLNTEAFF. The CDR3 bases are TGTGCCAGCAGCGCCAAGGGGTTGAACACTGAAGCTTTCTTT.

The chain recombines TRBV5-1 with TRBJ2-3; 8 bases map to TRBD1. Germline V gene lookup returns CDR1 SGHRS and CDR2 YFSETQ. V shed 3 bases and J 6 bases; nucleotides not matched to a gene: 21. The CDR3 loop spans 19 amino acids. CDR3 amino acids: CASSSEPISTGGASDTQYF. CDR3 DNA: TGCGCCAGCAGCTCAGAACCTATAAGCACAGGGGGTGCGAGCGATACGCAGTATTTT.

This clonotype was seen a few times. The chain uses TRBV5-1 and TRBJ1-6, with 7 bases lining up with TRBD1. The CDR3 length is 15 residues. V was pared by 4 bases and J by 5 bases, with 6 bases of the junction left unmatched. Germline V gene sequence: CDR1 SGHRS, CDR2 YFSETQ. CDR3 loop: CASSRSDRDNSPLHF. The DNA for the CDR3 is TGCGCCAGCAGCCGTAGCGACAGGGATAATTCACCCCTCCACTTT.

Only a few counts were recorded for this clonotype. The chain is built from TRBV30 and TRBJ2-1; TRBD2 aligns across 7 bases. This CDR3 spans 13 amino acids. V was clipped by 6 bases and J by 7 bases; unmatched bases: 9. Per the germline V gene, CDR1 is GTSNPN and CDR2 is SVGIG (reference sequence). This chain's CDR3 is CACLRLALNEQFF. CDR3 coding DNA: TGTGCCTGTCTAAGACTAGCTTTGAATGAGCAGTTCTTC. Supplemented by reference TRBV30 and TRBJ2-1, the full variable domain reads SQTIHQWPATLVQPVGSPLSLECTVEGTSNPNLYWYRQAAGRGLQLLFYSVGIGQISSEVPQNLSASRPQDRQFILSSKKLLLSDSGFYLCACLRLALNEQFFGPGTRLTVL.

This clonotype was picked up many times. As DNA, the CDR3 is TGTGCCAGCAGTTTAGGTGGCAGCAATCAGCCCCAGCATTTT. Amino acids: CASSLGGSNQPQHF. This chain connects TRBV28 to TRBJ1-5; D call uncertain. V lost 2 bases, J lost 1 base, and 6 bases lay in between. This CDR3 is built from 14 residues. Germline V gives CDR1 MDHEN, CDR2 SYDVKM.

This clonotype was picked up many times. The V gene is TRBV30, the J gene TRBJ1-1; D uncertain. With 4 bases removed from V and 7 bases from J, the gap between germline ends came to 13 bases. This CDR3 comprises 12 residues. Germline CDR1 GTSNPN, CDR2 SVGIG (reference sequence). CDR3 in DNA: TGTGCCTGGACCCCCACCGGGAGTGAAGCTTTCTTT. Its translation is CAWTPTGSEAFF.

This clonotype turned up a few times. The rearrangement uses TRBV5-4 and TRBJ1-1; D is uncertain. Germline CDR1 reads SGHNT; CDR2 reads YYREEE (reference sequence). Between the trimmed V and J ends, which lost 0 bases and 4 bases, there was a span of 10 bases. This CDR3 has 14 amino acids. The DNA of the CDR3 is TGTGCCAGCAGCTTGGCTCGCAGCTCCACTGAAGCTTTCTTT. As protein: CASSLARSSTEAFF.

The sample holds many counts of this clonotype. The rearrangement links TRBV29-1 to TRBJ2-3, with 13 bases lining up with TRBD2. The CDR3 is 18 residues long. After removal of 6 bases from V and 3 bases from J, the junction contained 15 bases not matched to a gene. Per the germline V gene, CDR1 is SQVTM and CDR2 is ANQGSEA. The CDR3 region is CSVKNSTSGRPETDTQYF. CDR3 in DNA: TGCAGCGTCAAGAACTCGACTAGCGGGAGGCCGGAAACAGATACGCAGTATTTT.

V gene TRBV10-2 combines with J gene TRBJ1-5, with TRBD1 as a possible D gene (6 bases). Germline V gene data show CDR1 as WSHSY and CDR2 as SAAADI. Trimming left V 6 bases short and J 4 bases short, with 13 bases between. This CDR3 is 14 amino acids long. This CDR3 reads CASRLGGLNQPQHF. DNA of the CDR3: TGCGCCAGCAGACTCGGGGGCCTGAATCAGCCCCAGCATTTT.